Below are 26 T cell receptor beta chains sequenced from a single sample in a study of blood T cell repertoires in COVID-19. Profiled with immunoSEQ multiplex PCR; TCRdb holds only in-frame clones, not every one. The sample has around 19,000 clones, roughly 89% seen once; the top ten hold over 8.5%. Sequenced material: peripheral blood. Source of these receptors: a human donor in a cohort sampled during active COVID-19.

This clone appeared once. The chain is built from TRBV28 and TRBJ1-4; 10 nucleotides line up with TRBD1. This CDR3 comprises 13 residues. Trimming cost V 8 bases and J 5 bases; bases outside gene matches: 2. CDR1 is MDHEN, CDR2 SYDVKM, per germline. The CDR3 region has the DNA TGTGCCAGCGGGGGACAGGGGAATGAAAAACTGTTTTTT. It codes for CASGGQGNEKLFF.

The chain combines TRBV28 with TRBJ2-7; 10 bases map to TRBD2. The V and J ends lost 3 bases and 5 bases, in that order; junction bases with no gene match: 10. The germline V gene encodes CDR1 MDHEN and CDR2 SYDVKM. This CDR3 has 16 residues. CDR3 nucleotides: TGTGCCAGCAGTTTCGCCAGCGGGAGGGTTGGCAACGAGCAGTACTTC. Protein: CASSFASGRVGNEQYF.

This rearrangement joins TRBV4-3 to TRBJ2-1; 7 positions match TRBD2. Trimming at V came to 1 base and at J to 7 bases, leaving 7 bases not matched to a gene. There are 15 residues in the CDR3. Germline V gives CDR1 LGHNA, CDR2 YSLEER. CDR3 protein: CASSQVGGPSNEQFF. The CDR3 nucleotides are TGCGCCAGCAGCCAAGTGGGAGGGCCCTCGAATGAGCAGTTCTTC.

The rearrangement joins TRBV28 to TRBJ2-3; TRBD2 is a possible D gene (7 bases). Trimming removed 5 bases at V and 6 bases at J, with 18 bases between. CDR3 size: 15 residues. The germline CDR1 and CDR2 sequences are MDHEN and SYDVKM. The CDR3 nucleotides read TGTGCCAGCAGTCCGTCCCGCCGGGGGGCTGATACGCAGTATTTT. Its translation: CASSPSRRGADTQYF.

The chain links TRBV28 to TRBJ2-1, with TRBD1 identical over 8 bases. The germline gives CDR1 MDHEN, CDR2 SYDVKM. The CDR3 sequence is 18 residues long. The junction had 12 bases not matched to a gene; V was cut back by 4 bases and J by 1 base. Here the CDR3 DNA reads TGTGCCAGCAGTTCCACCCCCCCAGGGGGCGTTTCCTACAATGAGCAGTTCTTC. This translates into CASSSTPPGGVSYNEQFF.

This rearrangement joins TRBV11-3 to TRBJ2-1; D unresolved. V lost 3 bases, J lost 8 bases, and 23 bases lay in between. The CDR3 covers 17 residues. Germline loops: CDR1 SGHNT, CDR2 YENEEA. CDR3 sequence (DNA): TGTGCCAGCAGCTTGGGTCCCCGTCGGAGTTTGTCCGATGAGCAGTTCTTC. Translating gives CASSLGPRRSLSDEQFF.

This sequence joins TRBV15 and TRBJ2-1; no clear D gene. The CDR3 is 16 amino acids. With 5 bases removed from V and 0 bases from J, the gap between germline ends came to 14 bases. Germline V gives CDR1 LNHNV, CDR2 YYDKDF (reference sequence). As DNA, the CDR3 is TGTGCCACCAGCTCTTCAGGCTTCAGCTCCTACAATGAGCAGTTCTTC. Translated, it gives CATSSSGFSSYNEQFF.

The gene calls are TRBV2 and TRBJ2-7; TRBD2 matches 12 bases. The CDR3 covers 15 residues. V was clipped by 5 bases and J by 2 bases; unmatched bases: 4. The germline V gene encodes CDR1 SNHLY and CDR2 FYNNEI. CDR3 nucleotide sequence: TGTGCCAGCAGTCCCACTAGCGGGAGGACCTACGAGCAGTACTTC. As protein: CASSPTSGRTYEQYF.

This chain uses TRBV6-2 or TRBV6-3 with TRBJ2-7, with 8 bases fitting TRBD1. There are 14 residues in the CDR3. Trimming took 6 bases from V and 7 from J; bases not matched to a gene: 11. Germline CDR1 MNHEY, CDR2 SVGEGT. CDR3 nucleotide sequence: TGTGCCAGCAGCCGAGGACAGGGAATTTGGGAGCAGTACTTC. It specifies CASSRGQGIWEQYF.

This clone was counted only a few times. The genes are TRBV9 and TRBJ1-2; D is possibly TRBD1 (5 bases). CDR3 length equals 14 residues. CDR1 and CDR2 from the germline V gene are SGDLS and YYNGEE. V shed 3 bases and J shed 1 base, with 10 bases lying between them. CDR3 sequence reads: CASSEDTFNYGYTF. The DNA of the CDR3 is TGTGCCAGCAGCGAGGACACCTTTAACTATGGCTACACCTTC. The whole variable domain, filled in from reference TRBV9 and TRBJ1-2, reads DSGVTQTPKHLITATGQRVTLRCSPRSGDLSVYWYQQSLDQGLQFLIQYYNGEERAKGNILERFSAQQFPDLHSELNLSSLELGDSALYFCASSEDTFNYGYTFGSGTRLTVV.

The genes are TRBV24-1 and TRBJ1-1; 7 positions agree with TRBD1. Germline CDR1 is KGHDR and CDR2 is SFDVKD. The V segment lost 4 bases and the J segment 1 base; nucleotides outside the gene matches: 5. The CDR3 extends over 15 amino acids. For the CDR3, the DNA is TGTGCCACCAGTGAATCCGGGACAGCGAACACTGAAGCTTTCTTT. Protein product: CATSESGTANTEAFF.

This clone was detected once. The V call is TRBV28, the J call TRBJ2-2; 9 bases map to TRBD1. The V gene's germline CDR1 is MDHEN and CDR2 SYDVKM. Losses at the gene ends were 6 bases for V and 3 bases for J; bases not matched to a gene: 5. The CDR3 has 15 amino acids. The CDR3 is CASSEGQGDTGELFF. CDR3 bases: TGTGCCAGCAGCGAGGGACAGGGAGACACCGGGGAGCTGTTTTTT.

J is TRBJ1-4 and V is TRBV9; perhaps TRBD1 as D (6 bases). The CDR3 sequence is 14 residues long. The ends were cut back, 0 bases at V and 7 bases at J, with 10 bases in the middle. Germline CDR1 is SGDLS and CDR2 is YYNGEE. This CDR3 is CASSVGQGSEKLFF. Written as DNA, the CDR3 is TGTGCCAGCAGCGTAGGGCAGGGGTCTGAAAAACTGTTTTTT.

This rearrangement joins TRBV6-5 to TRBJ1-1, with D uncertain. The V gene's germline CDR1 is MNHEY and CDR2 SVGAGI. This CDR3 has 11 residues. V was cut by 6 bases and J by 1 base, with 3 bases left in between. The CDR3 here is CASSRNTEAFF. The CDR3 DNA reads TGTGCCAGCAGCAGGAACACTGAAGCTTTCTTT.

This clone was seen just once. V gene TRBV30 combines with J gene TRBJ1-4; tentatively, D is TRBD1 (5 bases). The CDR3 contains 14 residues. The V end lost 5 bases, the J end lost 2 bases, and 12 bases lay between the germline ends. Germline CDR1 reads GTSNPN; CDR2 reads SVGIG (reference sequence). CDR3 sequence: CAWGPTATNEKLFF. As DNA, the CDR3 is TGTGCCTGGGGCCCGACAGCCACTAATGAAAAACTGTTTTTT.

The rearrangement joins TRBV18 to TRBJ2-2; weak D call: TRBD2 (5 bases). V was pared by 0 bases and J by 5 bases, with 7 bases between. The CDR3 spans 14 residues. Germline assignment: CDR1 KGHSH and CDR2 LQKENI. DNA of the CDR3: TGTGCCAGCTCACCACCCGGGGTTACCGGGGAGCTGTTTTTT. It codes for CASSPPGVTGELFF.

The V and J genes are TRBV7-6 and TRBJ1-4; no clear D. The CDR3 consists of 13 residues. CDR1 is SGHVS, CDR2 FNYEAQ, per germline. The V and J ends lost 5 bases and 8 bases respectively, with 12 bases between them. CDR3 region: CASSARDAEKLFF. The CDR3 DNA reads TGTGCCAGCAGCGCCCGGGATGCCGAAAAACTGTTTTTT.

The J gene is TRBJ2-2, the V gene TRBV19; 11 bases fit TRBD1. Unmatched junction bases numbered 6, after V lost 5 bases and J lost 4 bases. Germline CDR1 and CDR2: LNHDA and SQIVND (reference sequence). This CDR3 comprises 16 residues. This chain's CDR3 is CASSGGQGARTGELFF. The CDR3, as DNA: TGTGCCAGTAGTGGTGGACAGGGGGCGCGCACCGGGGAGCTGTTTTTT. The variable domain in full, with the rest retrieved from reference TRBV19 and TRBJ2-2, is DGGITQSPKYLFRKEGQNVTLSCEQNLNHDAMYWYRQDPGQGLRLIYYSQIVNDFQKGDIAEGYSVSREKKESFPLTVTSAQKNPTAFYLCASSGGQGARTGELFFGEGSRLTVL.

The chain joins TRBV15 to TRBJ1-5; 8 bases align to TRBD1. Per the germline V gene, CDR1 is LNHNV and CDR2 is YYDKDF (reference sequence). CDR3 length equals 13 residues. V was pared by 8 bases and J by 1 base, with 1 base of the junction left unmatched. The CDR3 bases are TGTGCCACCCGGGACAGGAGCAATCAGCCCCAGCATTTT. Its translation: CATRDRSNQPQHF.

V usage is TRBV9 and J usage is TRBJ2-5; TRBD2 might be the D (6 bases). Germline V gene sequence: CDR1 SGDLS, CDR2 YYNGEE. Deletions cut 4 bases from V and 2 bases from J, with 12 bases between. The CDR3 loop spans 14 amino acids. The CDR3 nucleotides read TGTGCCAGCAGCTCCGGGGACTTACAAGAGACCCAGTACTTC. Amino acid sequence: CASSSGDLQETQYF.

The rearrangement uses TRBV6-5 and TRBJ1-1; D unresolved. CDR1 is MNHEY and CDR2 is SVGAGI in the germline V gene. Deletions cut 5 bases from V and 4 bases from J, with 14 bases between. CDR3 length: 14 residues. The CDR3 DNA reads as TGTGCCAGCAGTACCCTCCAGGAACTCACTGAAGCTTTCTTT. Protein product: CASSTLQELTEAFF.

This clone was counted a few times. V and J are TRBV29-1 and TRBJ2-2; 7 bases are shared with TRBD2. CDR1 is SQVTM and CDR2 is ANQGSEA in the germline V gene. J gave up 3 bases and V 7 bases, and 2 bases lay outside the gene matches. CDR3 length equals 12 residues. This CDR3 is CSALAYTGELFF. The CDR3 DNA reads as TGCAGCGCACTAGCGTACACCGGGGAGCTGTTTTTT.

The J gene is TRBJ2-1, the V gene TRBV7-2; TRBD1 matches at 11 bases. The V segment lost 6 bases and the J segment 2 bases; nucleotides outside the gene matches: 6. The CDR3 is made up of 16 amino acids. Per the germline V gene, CDR1 is SGHTA and CDR2 is FQGNSA. CDR3 coding DNA: TGTGCCAGCAGGGGACAGGGGGAATCAGCCTACAATGAGCAGTTCTTC. Its translation: CASRGQGESAYNEQFF. Complete variable domain (other parts from reference TRBV7-2 and TRBJ2-1): GAGVSQSPSNKVTEKGKDVELRCDPISGHTALYWYRQSLGQGLEFLIYFQGNSAPDKSGLPSDRFSAERTGGSVSTLTIQRTQQEDSAVYLCASRGQGESAYNEQFFGPGTRLTVL.

This sequence joins TRBV19 and TRBJ2-7; 8 bases map to TRBD1. V was clipped by 5 bases and J by 6 bases; unmatched bases: 6. From germline, CDR1 is LNHDA and CDR2 SQIVND (reference sequence). CDR3 length: 13 residues. Here the CDR3 DNA reads TGTGCCAGTAGTCCCGACAGGGGCGGCGAGCAGTACTTC. Protein: CASSPDRGGEQYF.

The count of this clone is one. The V and J genes are TRBV15 and TRBJ1-4; D is undetermined. V shed 3 bases and J shed 4 bases, with 6 bases lying between them. Germline loops: CDR1 LNHNV, CDR2 YYDKDF (reference sequence). This CDR3 has 13 residues. CDR3 protein: CATSRESNEKLFF. The CDR3 nucleotides read TGTGCCACCAGCAGGGAGAGTAATGAAAAACTGTTTTTT.

This chain joins TRBV7-9 and TRBJ1-3, with TRBD1 matching over 8 bases. CDR3 size: 15 residues. The V gene end was trimmed by 7 bases and the J gene end by 0 bases; junction bases not matched to a gene: 5. Germline V CDR1 and CDR2: SEHNR, FQNEAQ (reference sequence). Here the CDR3 DNA reads TGTGCCAGCAAGGGACAGGATCTCTCTGGAAACACCATATATTTT. It yields the protein CASKGQDLSGNTIYF.